This T cell receptor (beta chain) was recovered during a study of vaccination effects on CD4 cells after COVID-19. Study-level results: Marked contraction was observed in infection-induced and vaccine-induced clones late after vaccination. Researchers reported few convalescent patients and no early post-infection timepoints in the study.

CDR3 length equals 13 residues. Germline CDR1 and CDR2: SGHTA and FQGTGA. The ends lost 4 bases at V and 6 bases at J; junction bases unmatched: 3. On this clone: Its antigen is not identified.

Some clones are missing from TCRdb's copy, which holds only in-frame ones; the method was immunoSEQ multiplex PCR. The sample carries 50,000 to 60,000 clones, 60% to 85% recorded once. With 10 days of culture completed, CD4+ T cells were isolated. Testing of the vaccine recipients showed negative nucleocapsid antibodies and no prior SARS-CoV-2 infection. This clonotype was obtained from a human donor who received a COVID-19 vaccine. This chain joins TRBV7-3 and TRBJ2-4; TRBD1 matches at 7 bases. Sequences were derived from CD4+ T cells from PBMCs cultured without peptide, sampled before COVID-19 vaccination. As DNA, the CDR3 is TGTGCCAGCAGCTCGGACAGGTTAAACATTCAGTACTTC. Amino acid sequence: CASSSDRLNIQYF.